The rows below give T cell receptor beta chains drawn from one sample of a study of blood T cell repertoires in COVID-19. Data came from immunoSEQ multiplex PCR; TCRdb stores just in-frame clones and leaves some out. This sample has some 160,000 clones, with around four fifths found just once. Sequencing used PBMCs or T cells enriched from blood (not recorded which). Receptors originate from a woman in her fifties or sixties who had recovered from COVID-19. Each CDR3 is given with its conserved first and last residue. Each record gives: V gene, CDR3 protein.

TRBV25-1	CASSDVRGEGKQYF
TRBV4-1	CASSAKGTGGSYEQYF
TRBV9	CASSVRGGAGSYNEQFF
TRBV19	CASIDRAGIQYF
TRBV7-2	CASSLDPGPQPQHF
TRBV6-6	CASSYSSVYNEQFF
TRBV29-1	CSVEDRAVGDEQFF
TRBV2	CASGARQGTEAFF
TRBV5-1	CASSLQRAIQETQYF
TRBV7-2	CASSFRRSTGELFF
TRBV20-1	CSAARDWNTF
TRBV7-9	CASSEPGQRGSGANVLTF
TRBV14	CASSLRTSGNTGELFF
TRBV28	CASTGAYIQYF
TRBV12-2	CASRLESGRGPHEQYF
TRBV6-5	CASRDSFYGYTF
TRBV29-1	CSVDTSSNEQFF
TRBV5-4	CASSSDRDQPQHF
TRBV4-3	CASSQEDRSYGYTF
TRBV6-5	CASSWAGAATGELFF
TRBV12-5	CASGYMMTSGKRVF
TRBV5-4	CASSAQGARRYEQYF
TRBV6-4	CASSTELGYEQFF
TRBV20-1	CSARDWTEQYF
TRBV6-5	CASRPQGGNPEAFF
TRBV7-9	CASSHVRGTGELFF
TRBV6-2/TRBV6-3	CASTPRTNEKLFF
TRBV18	CASSFDRGDGYTF
TRBV28	CASPPRTGSNQPQHF
TRBV11-3	CASSQTGTASYEQYF
TRBV7-9	CASSLWVRGGNQPQHF
TRBV29-1	CSVGRPSFYNEQFF
TRBV3-1/TRBV3-2	CASSPDRNQPQHF
TRBV19	CASRPGLAGGRTGELFF
TRBV6-6	CASRRDRGMYSNQPQHF
TRBV11-3	CASSLDGGSSYNEQFF
TRBV4-2	CASSQDITGSNGYTF
TRBV5-1	CASSSGQGARAYGYTF
TRBV25-1	CASRGQVREKLFF
TRBV3-1/TRBV3-2	CASSLVEVDTQYF
TRBV21-1	CASRTGAAYTF
TRBV6-2/TRBV6-3	CASSYTEGGYTF
TRBV29-1	CSVVGQSGGNTIYF
TRBV28	CASSGPTSGLRQQYF
TRBV24-1	CATNRGNEQFF
TRBV7-2	CASSLGWGHGDNEKLFF
TRBV18	CASSPGRDRGLNEQFF
TRBV7-9	CASSLEASGSTDTQYF
TRBV25-1	CASSRAGTGYGYTF
TRBV3-1/TRBV3-2	CACRPGHFASYGYTF
TRBV6-5	CARYPDRGDEQFF
TRBV9	CASSVGESSGTNEKLFF
TRBV3-1/TRBV3-2	CASSQAGDRYF
TRBV5-1	CASRRGGEATGELFF
TRBV19	CTSSLASAFNEQFF